This T cell receptor beta chain was captured in a study of neurological immune-mediated disorders. The germline gives CDR1 MNHEY, CDR2 SVGEGT. CDR3 size: 13 residues. V dropped 10 bases and J dropped 3; count of bases not matched to a gene: 6. This clonotype was seen repeatedly, ten times or more. Its antigen is not identified. Each CDR3 protein gets one entry after TCRdb re-called the 5' RACE reads with MiXCR. The table has about 66,000 distinct CDR3 sequences, roughly 4.4% seen once. Findings and limits, study-wide: When the repertoires were grouped phylogenetically, those of 18 of the 34 multiple sclerosis patients came together in a single cluster of related CDR3 sequences, which points to a possible repertoire-level signature. Multiple sclerosis, the disease with the least TCR clonal expansion, fell below healthy controls, whereas HTLV-1-associated myelopathy showed the most.

What was sequenced was PBMCs. The genes are TRBV6-2 or TRBV6-3 and TRBJ2-7; 10 bases are a match to TRBD1. The TCR sequence derives from a woman in her 70s with multiple sclerosis. CDR3 residues: CATLRDRGYEQYF. The CDR3, as DNA: TGTGCCACACTCCGGGACAGGGGCTACGAGCAGTACTTC.